One and the same sample provided the 19 T cell receptor beta chains below, sequenced in a study of cytomegalovirus exposure and HLA in healthy donors. This PCR relied on a set of 60 Vbeta primers and 13 Jbeta primers. The repertoire was sequenced with immunoSEQ multiplex PCR; TCRdb's copy has only in-frame clones and lacks some. This sample carries 200,000 or so clones, with roughly 0.74% going to the ten biggest clones. The sequenced sample consisted of PBMCs. The receptors were gathered from a boy aged 5-17 years in good health and CMV-seronegative.

The chain employs TRBV4-1 and TRBJ2-2; possible D gene TRBD2, 5 bases. The CDR3 spans 15 residues. Trimming removed 0 bases at V and 7 bases at J, with 12 bases between. The germline V gene encodes CDR1 MGHRA and CDR2 YSYEKL. The CDR3 nucleotides are TGCGCCAGCAGCCAAGATCGCGCACGGGGCGGGGAGCTGTTTTTT. It is translated as CASSQDRARGGELFF.

V usage is TRBV13 and J usage is TRBJ2-7; weak D call: TRBD1 (6 bases). Trimming stripped 0 bases from V and 4 bases from J, with 10 bases between. This CDR3 contains 14 residues. The V gene's germline CDR1 is PRHDT and CDR2 FYEKMQ (reference sequence). CDR3 residues: CASSLGRGLYEQYF. The CDR3 DNA sequence: TGTGCCAGCAGCTTAGGCAGGGGCCTATACGAGCAGTACTTC.

The chain carries TRBV9 and TRBJ2-7; tentative D call: TRBD2 (6 bases). CDR3 length: 15 residues. From germline, CDR1 is SGDLS and CDR2 YYNGEE. With 0 bases removed from V and 2 bases from J, the gap between germline ends came to 12 bases. As DNA, the CDR3 is TGTGCCAGCAGCGTAGCCCCGGCGGGGCCCTACGAGCAGTACTTC. Protein: CASSVAPAGPYEQYF.

V and J are TRBV9 and TRBJ2-2; TRBD1 matches at 7 bases. Germline CDR1 reads SGDLS; CDR2 reads YYNGEE. Trimming cost V 3 bases and J 5 bases; bases outside gene matches: 1. The CDR3 is made up of 13 amino acids. The CDR3 loop reads CASSEQGTGELFF. The CDR3 nucleotides are TGTGCCAGCAGCGAACAGGGGACCGGGGAGCTGTTTTTT.

The CDR3 here is CAWSVPAVGQAFF. The DNA of the CDR3 is TGTGCCTGGAGTGTACCGGCGGTGGGGCAAGCTTTCTTT. The J gene is TRBJ1-1, the V gene TRBV30; D is possibly TRBD1 (5 bases). This CDR3 contains 13 residues. The V and J ends lost 0 bases and 9 bases respectively, with 14 bases between them. Germline CDR1 reads GTSNPN; CDR2 reads SVGIG (reference sequence).

The chain links TRBV7-8 to TRBJ2-1; 10 positions agree with TRBD2. Trimming removed 1 base from V and 8 bases from J; junction bases left unmatched: 14. CDR3 size: 18 residues. CDR1 is SGHVS and CDR2 is FQNEAQ in the germline V gene. For the CDR3, the DNA is TGTGCCAGCAGCTTAGTGAAACGCGGGGGACTAGCGTGGTATGAGCAGTTCTTC. Its translation: CASSLVKRGGLAWYEQFF. The full variable domain, with the rest looked up from reference TRBV7-8 and TRBJ2-1, is GAGVSQSPRYKVAKRGQDVALRCDPISGHVSLFWYQQALGQGPEFLTYFQNEAQLDKSGLPSDRFFAERPEGSVSTLKIQRTQQEDSAVYLCASSLVKRGGLAWYEQFFGPGTRLTVL.

The chain recombines TRBV10-3 with TRBJ1-3; D is unclear. Germline V gene lookup returns CDR1 ENHRY and CDR2 SYGVKD. Trimming took 0 bases from V and 0 from J, leaving 12 bases between them. The CDR3 is 17 residues long. The CDR3 nucleotides read TGTGCCATCAGTGAGTCGTTACTACGGGTCTCTGGAAACACCATATATTTT. Translating gives CAISESLLRVSGNTIYF.

The chain employs TRBV7-9 and TRBJ1-2; 7 bases align to TRBD1. This CDR3 has 13 residues. Per germline, CDR1 SEHNR and CDR2 FQNEAQ (reference sequence). The ends lost 5 bases at V and 4 bases at J; junction bases unmatched: 4. The CDR3 protein is CASSIGTAYGYTF. In DNA, the CDR3 is TGTGCCAGCAGCATAGGGACAGCCTATGGCTACACCTTC. The full variable domain, with the rest looked up from reference TRBV7-9 and TRBJ1-2, is DTGVSQNPRHKITKRGQNVTFRCDPISEHNRLYWYRQTLGQGPEFLTYFQNEAQLEKSRLLSDRFSAERPKGSFSTLEIQRTEQGDSAMYLCASSIGTAYGYTFGSGTRLTVV.

V and J are TRBV30 and TRBJ1-2, with 8 bases fitting TRBD1. Trimming took 5 bases from V and 8 from J; bases not matched to a gene: 7. Germline-derived CDR1 and CDR2 are GTSNPN and SVGIG (reference sequence). This CDR3 has 12 residues. CDR3 sequence (DNA): TGTGCCTGGGACAGGGGTGCGGGAGGCTACACCTTC. Amino acid sequence: CAWDRGAGGYTF.

The chain employs TRBV6-5 and TRBJ1-1, with TRBD1 matching 7 bases. This CDR3 contains 14 residues. V was pared by 7 bases and J by 6 bases, with 11 bases of the junction left unmatched. Germline CDR1 is MNHEY and CDR2 is SVGAGI. The CDR3 DNA follows: TGTGCCAGCAAGGACGACAGGGAAATTGCTGAAGCTTTCTTT. Protein sequence: CASKDDREIAEAFF.

The rearrangement links TRBV27 to TRBJ1-1; D ambiguous. V lost 6 bases, J lost 3 bases, and 14 bases lay in between. Germline V gives CDR1 MNHEY, CDR2 SMNVEV (reference sequence). The CDR3 sequence is 14 residues long. The CDR3 region has the DNA TGTGCCAGCAGGCCGCGTAGAGAGTACACTGAAGCTTTCTTT. As protein: CASRPRREYTEAFF.

The V call is TRBV5-1, the J call TRBJ1-3; no definite D call. The germline V gene encodes CDR1 SGHRS and CDR2 YFSETQ. Trimming took off 4 bases at V and 0 bases at J, with 14 bases between the two ends. This CDR3 region has 16 residues. The chain's CDR3 is CASSPWEISSGNTIYF. CDR3 coding DNA: TGCGCCAGCAGCCCTTGGGAGATATCCTCTGGAAACACCATATATTTT.

This sequence joins TRBV18 and TRBJ1-1, with a weak D call TRBD1 (5 bases). Between the trimmed V and J ends, which lost 5 bases and 5 bases, there was a span of 21 bases. From germline, CDR1 is KGHSH and CDR2 LQKENI. CDR3 length equals 16 residues. The DNA of the CDR3 is TGTGCCAGCTCAAATCGACAAGTGACGGGGGGGACTGAAGCTTTCTTT. It codes for CASSNRQVTGGTEAFF. The whole variable domain, remainder taken from reference TRBV18 and TRBJ1-1, is NAGVMQNPRHLVRRRGQEARLRCSPMKGHSHVYWYRQLPEEGLKFMVYLQKENIIDESGMPKERFSAEFPKEGPSILRIQQVVRGDSAAYFCASSNRQVTGGTEAFFGQGTRLTVV.

The chain has TRBV11-2 and TRBJ2-7; 9 bases agree with TRBD1. Losses at the gene ends were 2 bases for V and 1 base for J; bases not matched to a gene: 6. CDR3 length: 16 amino acids. Germline values: CDR1 SGHAT, CDR2 FQNNGV. The CDR3 loop reads CASSLNMGQGSYEQYF. As DNA, the CDR3 is TGTGCCAGCAGCTTAAATATGGGACAGGGATCCTACGAGCAGTACTTC.

This rearrangement joins TRBV6-5 to TRBJ1-2; 7 nucleotides align to TRBD1. This CDR3 has 15 amino acids. Trimming cost V 8 bases and J 3 bases; bases outside gene matches: 12. CDR1 is MNHEY and CDR2 is SVGAGI in the germline V gene. The CDR3 sequence is CASGMTGTSYYGYTF. The CDR3 DNA reads TGTGCCAGCGGTATGACAGGGACGTCCTACTATGGCTACACCTTC.

The V and J genes are TRBV11-2 and TRBJ1-3; D remains ambiguous. V was clipped by 3 bases and J by 4 bases, with 4 bases between them. The CDR3 sequence is 12 residues long. From germline, CDR1 is SGHAT and CDR2 FQNNGV. The chain's CDR3 is CASSFLGNTIYF. CDR3 DNA sequence: TGTGCCAGCAGCTTCCTGGGAAACACCATATATTTT.

The rearrangement uses TRBV4-1 and TRBJ1-1; D gene ambiguous. Trimming stripped 2 bases from V and 11 bases from J, with 18 bases between. The CDR3 runs 14 residues. Germline V gene sequence: CDR1 MGHRA, CDR2 YSYEKL. For the CDR3, the DNA is TGCGCCAGCAGCCAATCTACACTAATCCCGGGGGCTTTCTTT. It yields the protein CASSQSTLIPGAFF.

This chain links TRBV30 with TRBJ1-2; 8 bases line up with TRBD1. Trimming took 4 bases from V and 6 from J; bases not matched to a gene: 10. Germline V CDR1 and CDR2: GTSNPN, SVGIG (reference sequence). The CDR3 totals 14 residues. For the CDR3, the DNA is TGTGCCTGGACCCCCGGACAGGGCAGGAATGGCTACACCTTC. Amino acid sequence: CAWTPGQGRNGYTF.

The V call is TRBV13, the J call TRBJ1-1; D perhaps matches TRBD1 (5 bases). The CDR3 has 15 residues. V lost 1 base to trimming and J lost 1 base, with 10 bases between them. Looked up from germline, CDR1 is PRHDT and CDR2 is FYEKMQ (reference sequence). CDR3 in DNA: TGTGCCAGCAGCTTAGTCGACAGCCAGAACACTGAAGCTTTCTTT. Protein product: CASSLVDSQNTEAFF.